The present entry profiles one T cell receptor (beta chain) with its context. The protocol was immunoSEQ multiplex PCR, while the TCRdb copy is restricted to in-frame clones and leaves out a portion. The data hold under 350,000 clones, with 70% to 90% observed a single time. Germline V lookup: CDR1 PRHDT, CDR2 FYEKMQ (reference sequence). V gave up 5 bases and J gave up 4 bases; unmatched junction bases: 4. The CDR3 spans 15 residues. The data are from a study of blood T cell repertoires in COVID-19. This clonotype was obtained from a human donor in a cohort sampled during active COVID-19. The gene calls are TRBV13 and TRBJ2-2; 10 positions agree with TRBD1. Sequenced material: peripheral blood. The CDR3 coding sequence is TGTGCCAGCAGCCCGGACAGGGGGGGCACCGGGGAGCTGTTTTTT. It encodes CASSPDRGGTGELFF.